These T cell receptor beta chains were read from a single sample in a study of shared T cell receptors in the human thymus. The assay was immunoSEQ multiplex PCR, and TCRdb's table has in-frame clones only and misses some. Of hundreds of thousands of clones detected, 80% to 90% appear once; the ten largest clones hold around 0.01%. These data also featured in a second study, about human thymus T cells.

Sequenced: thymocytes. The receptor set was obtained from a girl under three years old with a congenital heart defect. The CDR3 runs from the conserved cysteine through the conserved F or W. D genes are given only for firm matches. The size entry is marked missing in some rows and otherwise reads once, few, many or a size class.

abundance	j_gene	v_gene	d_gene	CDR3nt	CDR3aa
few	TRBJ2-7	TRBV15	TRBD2	TGTGCCACCAGCAGAGATTATTCCCCATTCCAGGGAGGGACCTACGAGCAGTACTTC	CATSRDYSPFQGGTYEQYF
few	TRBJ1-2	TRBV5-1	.	TGCGCCAGCAGCTCCAGTGCAGACTCTTATGGCTACACCTTC	CASSSSADSYGYTF
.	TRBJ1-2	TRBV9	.	TGTGCCAGCAGCGCCGGGACTCCGAACCACTATGGCTACACCTTC	CASSAGTPNHYGYTF
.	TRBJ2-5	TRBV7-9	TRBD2	TGTGCCAGCAGCTTAGTGATAGCGGGGGAGCAGACCCAGTACTTC	CASSLVIAGEQTQYF
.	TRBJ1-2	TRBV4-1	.	TGCGCCAGCAGCCAATTGGCGGGGGCGCGGGACTATGGCTACACCTTC	CASSQLAGARDYGYTF
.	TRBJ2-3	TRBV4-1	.	TGCGCCAGCAGCCAAGATAAATGGGGATCGGGGACAGATACGCAGTATTTT	CASSQDKWGSGTDTQYF
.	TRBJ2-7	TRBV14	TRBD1	TGTGCCAGCAGCCAAGACGCCAATCCGGGACAGGGGATCTACGAGCAGTACTTC	CASSQDANPGQGIYEQYF
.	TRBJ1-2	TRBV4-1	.	TGCGCCAGCAGCCAAGATTGGAGGGCAGCGCTTCCAAACTATGGCTACACCTTC	CASSQDWRAALPNYGYTF
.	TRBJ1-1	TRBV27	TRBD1	TGTGCCAGCAGGAAAATCGAGACAGGGATGAACACTGAAGCTTTCTTT	CASRKIETGMNTEAFF
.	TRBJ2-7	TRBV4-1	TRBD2	TGCGCCAGCAGCCCGAGCGGGGCCCTATTCTACGAGCAGTACTTC	CASSPSGALFYEQYF
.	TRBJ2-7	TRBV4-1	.	TGCGCCAGCAGCCGCAGAAAACCACAGGCGCGTCCCCCCTACGAGCAGTACTTC	CASSRRKPQARPPYEQYF
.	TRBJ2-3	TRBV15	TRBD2	TGTGCCACCAGCGCACGACTAGCGGGGGTACGGGATACGCAGTATTTT	CATSARLAGVRDTQYF
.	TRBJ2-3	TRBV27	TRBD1	TGTGCCAGCAGTTTAGGACAGGGGACAGATACGCAGTATTTT	CASSLGQGTDTQYF
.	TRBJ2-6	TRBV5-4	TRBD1	TGTGCCAGCAGCTTGCACAGGGGACCCCCTGGGGCCAACGTCCTGACTTTC	CASSLHRGPPGANVLTF
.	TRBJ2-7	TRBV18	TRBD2	TGTGCCAGCTCACCACGCGCTAGCGGGGGGGTGTTGTACGAGCAGTACTTC	CASSPRASGGVLYEQYF
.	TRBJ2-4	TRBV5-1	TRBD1	TGCGCCAGCAGCCCTACTCTACTTCCGGGACAGGGGTCCTACCCCGGGGCCAAAAACATTCAGTACTTC	CASSPTLLPGQGSYPGAKNIQYF
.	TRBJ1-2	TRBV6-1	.	TGTGCCAGCAGTGATCCCCCCGGTCCCCTCCTTGACTATGGCTACACCTTC	CASSDPPGPLLDYGYTF
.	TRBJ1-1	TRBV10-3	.	TGTGCCATCCGCCGAGTGAAGCGGGGGAACACTGAAGCTTTCTTT	CAIRRVKRGNTEAFF
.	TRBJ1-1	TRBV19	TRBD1	TGTGCCACTCTCGACAGGGGGAACACTGAAGCTTTCTTT	CATLDRGNTEAFF
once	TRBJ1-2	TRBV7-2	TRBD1	TGTGCCAGCAGCTCTGACAGGGGTCATGGCTACACCTTC	CASSSDRGHGYTF
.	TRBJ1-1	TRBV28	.	TGTGCCAGCAGTTTATGGGGCGTTGGGAACACTGAAGCTTTCTTT	CASSLWGVGNTEAFF
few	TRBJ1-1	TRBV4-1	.	TGCGCCAGCAGCCAAGTCAGCAGGATCGCTGTTGCTTTCTTT	CASSQVSRIAVAFF
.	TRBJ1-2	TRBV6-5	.	TGTGCCAGCAGTTACTCGAGAGCCTCCAAGGGCTACACCTTC	CASSYSRASKGYTF
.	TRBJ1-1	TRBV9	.	TGTGCCAGCAGCCTTCGGGGGTTGGAGAACACTGAAGCTTTCTTT	CASSLRGLENTEAFF
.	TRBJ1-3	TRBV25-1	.	TGTGCCAGCAGTGAAGGGGACGGGGGGCCTGGAAACACCATATATTTT	CASSEGDGGPGNTIYF
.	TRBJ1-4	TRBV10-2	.	TGCGCCAGCGCAAAGGGGTCTACTAATGAAAAACTGTTTTTT	CASAKGSTNEKLFF
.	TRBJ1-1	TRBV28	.	TGTGCCAGCAGTCTCCCACAGGGTTTGAGGGTCGACACTGAAGCTTTCTTT	CASSLPQGLRVDTEAFF
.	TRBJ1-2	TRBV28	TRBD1	TGTGCCAGCAGCCAGGTCGGACAGGGTAGTAATATAACCTATGGCTACACCTTC	CASSQVGQGSNITYGYTF
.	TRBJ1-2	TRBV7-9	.	TGTGCCAGCAGCCCAACGGACAACCGAAGTGCAAGAGGCTACACCTTC	CASSPTDNRSARGYTF
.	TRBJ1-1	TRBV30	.	TGTGCCTGGCTTATTAAGGAGGCAAGCCAAGCTGAAGCTTTCTTT	CAWLIKEASQAEAFF